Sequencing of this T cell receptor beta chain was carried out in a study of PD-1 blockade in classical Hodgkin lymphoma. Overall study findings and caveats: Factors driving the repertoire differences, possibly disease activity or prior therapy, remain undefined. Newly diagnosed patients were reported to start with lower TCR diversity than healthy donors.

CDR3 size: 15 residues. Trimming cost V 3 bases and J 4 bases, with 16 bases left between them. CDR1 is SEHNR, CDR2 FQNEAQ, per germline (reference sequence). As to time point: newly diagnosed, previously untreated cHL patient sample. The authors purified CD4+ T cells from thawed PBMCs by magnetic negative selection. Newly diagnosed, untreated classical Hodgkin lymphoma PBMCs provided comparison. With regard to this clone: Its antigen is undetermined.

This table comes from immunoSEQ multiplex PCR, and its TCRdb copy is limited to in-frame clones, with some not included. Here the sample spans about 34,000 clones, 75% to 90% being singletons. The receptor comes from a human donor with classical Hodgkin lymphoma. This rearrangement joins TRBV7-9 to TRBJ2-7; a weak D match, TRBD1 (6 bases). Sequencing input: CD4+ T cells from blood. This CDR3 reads CASSFRDTTFYEQYF. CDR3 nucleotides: TGTGCCAGCAGCTTCCGGGACACCACCTTTTACGAGCAGTACTTC.